This T cell receptor (beta chain) emerged from a study of cytomegalovirus exposure and HLA in healthy donors. The CDR3 totals 13 residues. The V gene lost 7 bases and the J gene lost 0 bases, with 7 bases spanning the gap. CDR1 is LNHDA, CDR2 SQIVND, per germline (reference sequence). This clone appeared once. PCR employed 60 Vbeta and 13 Jbeta primers. Data came from immunoSEQ multiplex PCR; TCRdb stores just in-frame clones and leaves some out. The table lists fewer than 150,000 clones, about 78% of them singletons. Source material: PBMCs. The TCR originated in a woman in her twenties or thirties in good health and CMV-seropositive. The chain recombines TRBV19 with TRBJ1-3; no firm D call. DNA of the CDR3: TGTGCCAGTAACCACAACTCTGGAAACACCATATATTTT. Amino acid sequence: CASNHNSGNTIYF.